These 9 T cell receptor beta chains originate from one sample sequenced in a study of shared clonotypes between healthy human individuals. TCRdb's copy holds only in-frame clones and misses some; the assay was immunoSEQ multiplex PCR. The profile shows 2,500,000 or so clones, 80% to 95% of them singletons. The sample consisted of naive CD4+ T cells from PBMCs. Documented subset: CD45RA+ positively selected. These receptors all stem from a man in his late teens or twenties in good health. Some clones in this sample may be carry-over from other donors' samples.

Written as DNA, the CDR3 is TGCAGCGTTGCCGGGCAGCGGGAGGACACTGAAGCTTTCTTT. It yields the protein CSVAGQREDTEAFF. The rearrangement links TRBV29-1 to TRBJ1-1; D uncertain. The germline V gene encodes CDR1 SQVTM and CDR2 ANQGSEA. Trimming took 4 bases from V and 3 from J, leaving 15 bases between them. The CDR3 totals 14 residues.

The chain couples TRBV18 to TRBJ2-7; D is possibly TRBD1 (7 bases). With 2 bases removed from V and 3 bases from J, the gap between germline ends came to 20 bases. CDR3 length: 17 amino acids. Germline loops: CDR1 KGHSH, CDR2 LQKENI. Written as DNA, the CDR3 is TGTGCCAGCTCACCAGCGGGACAGTTCCCCCCAAGCTACGAGCAGTACTTC. The encoded protein is CASSPAGQFPPSYEQYF.

The gene calls are TRBV4-1 and TRBJ1-5, with TRBD1 as a possible D gene (5 bases). Germline CDR1 and CDR2: MGHRA and YSYEKL. The CDR3 consists of 16 residues. V was pared by 2 bases and J by 2 bases, with 13 bases between. The DNA of the CDR3 is TGCGCCAGCAGCCAACCTTTGGGGGAAGGCAATCAGCCCCAGCATTTT. It codes for CASSQPLGEGNQPQHF.

This clone was seen just once. V gene TRBV28 combines with J gene TRBJ2-3; 7 bases agree with TRBD2. The CDR3 is 13 residues long. With 8 bases clipped from V and 5 bases from J, the junction kept 7 bases outside the gene matches. CDR1 is MDHEN and CDR2 is SYDVKM in the germline V gene. The CDR3: CASAGLVVDTQYF. CDR3 in DNA: TGTGCCAGCGCAGGACTAGTTGTAGATACGCAGTATTTT.

This rearrangement joins TRBV11-1 to TRBJ1-2, with D maybe TRBD1 (6 bases). The CDR3 length is 12 residues. V shed 5 bases and J shed 10 bases, with 14 bases lying between them. Germline CDR1 reads SGHAT; CDR2 reads FQDESV (reference sequence). The DNA for the CDR3 is TGTGCCAGCAGCACCAGGGGTTTTGACTACACCTTC. This translates into CASSTRGFDYTF.

This CDR3 is CASSEAGQGRGYTF. The CDR3, as DNA: TGTGCCAGCAGTGAAGCAGGCCAGGGCAGAGGCTACACCTTC. V is TRBV25-1 and J is TRBJ1-2; D perhaps matches TRBD1 (5 bases). Germline lookup yields CDR1 MGHDK and CDR2 SYGVNS. V was shortened by 2 bases and J by 8 bases, with 15 bases between the two germline ends. The CDR3 loop spans 14 amino acids.

The rearrangement joins TRBV15 to TRBJ2-5; D gene ambiguous. Germline loops: CDR1 LNHNV, CDR2 YYDKDF (reference sequence). CDR3 length equals 14 residues. V was clipped by 0 bases and J by 6 bases, with 11 bases between them. This CDR3 is CATSRESSIQTQYF. CDR3 bases: TGTGCCACCAGCAGAGAATCTAGTATACAGACCCAGTACTTC.

This sequence joins TRBV9 and TRBJ2-3; 9 bases map to TRBD2. The J segment lost 4 bases and the V segment lost 4 bases, leaving 16 bases of the junction unmatched. This CDR3 has 18 amino acids. Germline V gene sequence: CDR1 SGDLS, CDR2 YYNGEE. The CDR3 nucleotides are TGTGCCAGCAGCCTAGCGGGGAATTTCCGGACGAGTGCAGATACGCAGTATTTT. This gives the protein CASSLAGNFRTSADTQYF.

V and J are TRBV11-2 and TRBJ2-7; 8 bases are shared with TRBD2. The V segment lost 5 bases and the J segment 2 bases; nucleotides outside the gene matches: 14. Looked up from germline, CDR1 is SGHAT and CDR2 is FQNNGV. There are 17 residues in the CDR3. The CDR3 is CASSPVGGRTPTYEQYF. DNA for the CDR3: TGTGCCAGCAGCCCCGTCGGCGGGAGGACCCCTACCTACGAGCAGTACTTC.